The text below deals with one T cell receptor (beta chain). What it recognizes is unknown. Deep sequencing aimed at 1 in 200,000 to 1 in 1 million T cells' resolution. Sequenced by immunoSEQ multiplex PCR; TCRdb stores in-frame clones only, minus some. Seen here are roughly 220,000 clones, roughly three quarters observed once, and the top ten hold about an eighth. The data were obtained in a study of cytotoxic CD8 clonotypes in ibrutinib-treated CLL. Findings of the study overall: Clonality increased at ibrutinib response and stayed stable in sustained remission. At progression, however, it fell back toward baseline.

Per the germline V gene, CDR1 is MNHEY and CDR2 is SMNVEV (reference sequence). V trimming: 5 bases; J trimming: 5 bases; junction bases outside the gene matches: 4. This CDR3 has 15 amino acids. The clonotype comes from a human donor with chronic lymphocytic leukemia. The sample consisted of PBMCs, taken after 12 months of ibrutinib treatment. The rearrangement links TRBV27 to TRBJ2-1, with 12 bases matching TRBD1. In nucleotides, the CDR3 is TGTGCCAGCAGTGAGAGGGACAGGGGGCACAATGAGCAGTTCTTC. Protein product: CASSERDRGHNEQFF.